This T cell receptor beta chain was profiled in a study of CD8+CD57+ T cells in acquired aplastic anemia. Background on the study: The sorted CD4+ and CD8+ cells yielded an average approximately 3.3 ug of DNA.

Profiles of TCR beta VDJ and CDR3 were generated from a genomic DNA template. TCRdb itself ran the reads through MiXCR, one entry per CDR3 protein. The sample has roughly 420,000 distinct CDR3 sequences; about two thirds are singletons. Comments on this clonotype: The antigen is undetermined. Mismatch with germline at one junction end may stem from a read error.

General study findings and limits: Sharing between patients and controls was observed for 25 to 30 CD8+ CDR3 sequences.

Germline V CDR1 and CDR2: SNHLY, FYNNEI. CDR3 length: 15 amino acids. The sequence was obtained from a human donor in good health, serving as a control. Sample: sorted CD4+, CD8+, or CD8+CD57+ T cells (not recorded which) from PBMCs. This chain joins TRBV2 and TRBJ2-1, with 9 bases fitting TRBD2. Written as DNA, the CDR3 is TGTGCCAGCAGTGTAGCGGGGGAGGTGACCAACGTCCTGTCTTTC. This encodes CASSVAGEVTNVLSF.